This T cell receptor (beta chain) appears in the sequencing data of a study of spatial heterogeneity in lung cancer. The CDR3 runs 12 residues. With 4 bases removed from V and 5 bases from J, the gap between germline ends came to 5 bases. Germline assignment: CDR1 MNHEY and CDR2 SMNVEV (reference sequence). Study results and limitations: Tumor mutation counts were tracked by expanded intratumoral alpha and beta TCR counts.

Regarding time point: sample taken at primary tumor resection. Samples were obtained from about 75 donors, all untreated early-stage non-small cell lung cancer patients. On this clonotype itself: Its matching antigen is unknown.

TCR cDNA molecules were tagged individually, and each one carried a unique molecular identifier. TCRdb itself ran the 5' RACE reads through MiXCR, one entry per CDR3 protein. This sample carries roughly 8,400 distinct CDR3 sequences, around 5% of them seen once, and the ten largest clones take under 30%. The TCR sequence derives from a male donor with early-stage non-small cell lung cancer. The sequenced sample was lung tumor tissue, obtained at surgery. This chain joins TRBV27 and TRBJ2-2; D remains ambiguous. In DNA, the CDR3 is TGTGCCAGCAGTTCCTCAACCGGGGAGCTGTTTTTT. Translated: CASSSSTGELFF.